Listed here are 20 T cell receptor beta chains from one sample, sequenced in a study of Ad26.COV2.S vaccination and SARS-CoV-2 variants (dated by TCRdb to about 2021). Libraries were constructed by the immunoSEQ multiplex PCR assay. TCRdb stores this immuneACCESS table with in-frame sequences only. Part of the clones is absent; in the studies checked, under half of the shortfall reflects unresolved V genes, and no reason is known for the rest. The sample table holds a few hundred thousand clones, of which roughly 87% were seen once. The ten largest clones represent around 3.7% of the sample. The intended sense of this specimen's treatment or condition label: 15 to 20 received Ad26.COV2.S at low or high dose, single or two shots; 5 received placebo; per-sample allocation not given. For vaccine and placebo recipients, repertoires were sequenced using samples collected on day 63 after the first injection.

The material sequenced was peripheral blood, taken in a trial of Ad26.COV2.S vaccine versus placebo. Source of these receptors: a person between 18 and 65 years old who received the Ad26.COV2.S COVID-19 vaccine or a placebo.

Here the CDR3 reads CAISEMGRGTEAFF. Here the CDR3 DNA reads TGTGCCATCAGTGAAATGGGACGGGGGACTGAAGCTTTCTTT. The chain has TRBV10-3 and TRBJ1-1; D is perhaps TRBD1 (5 bases). Between the trimmed V and J ends, which lost 3 bases and 5 bases, there was a span of 13 bases. The CDR3 consists of 14 residues. The germline V gene encodes CDR1 ENHRY and CDR2 SYGVKD.

The rearrangement uses TRBV10-3 and TRBJ2-7, with TRBD1 matching 10 bases. In germline, CDR1 is ENHRY, CDR2 SYGVKD. J gave up 4 bases and V 3 bases, and 9 bases lay outside the gene matches. The CDR3 covers 16 residues. CDR3 coding DNA: TGTGCCATCAGTGACCCCCCCGGACAGGGGGGGTACGAGCAGTACTTC. Translation: CAISDPPGQGGYEQYF.

The V gene is TRBV5-8, the J gene TRBJ2-3; the D gene could be TRBD1 or TRBD2 (7 bases each). This CDR3 has 16 residues. V gave up 0 bases and J gave up 2 bases, with 13 bases separating them. CDR1 and CDR2 from the germline V gene are SGHTS and YDEGEE. This chain's CDR3 is CASSLGSGGDTDTQYF. DNA of the CDR3: TGTGCCAGCAGCTTGGGTTCAGGGGGGGACACAGATACGCAGTATTTT.

There are a few counts of this clone. V and J are TRBV2 and TRBJ2-3; possibly TRBD1 for D (6 bases). Germline V gene sequence: CDR1 SNHLY, CDR2 FYNNEI. CDR3 length equals 12 residues. V lost 7 bases and J 6 bases, leaving 11 bases between the germline ends. CDR3 in DNA: TGTGCCAGCAACAGGGAAAGGGATACGCAGTATTTT. Translating gives CASNRERDTQYF.

This clone has a single count. The chain couples TRBV7-9 to TRBJ2-3; 7 nucleotides match TRBD1. The CDR3 runs to 13 residues. Germline V gene lookup returns CDR1 SEHNR and CDR2 FQNEAQ (reference sequence). Trimming at V came to 8 bases and at J to 2 bases, leaving 4 bases not matched to a gene. The CDR3 loop is CASWGQLTDTQYF. In DNA, the CDR3 is TGTGCCAGCTGGGGACAGCTCACAGATACGCAGTATTTT. Full variable domain (outside the CDR3, taken from reference TRBV7-9 and TRBJ2-3): DTGVSQNPRHKITKRGQNVTFRCDPISEHNRLYWYRQTLGQGPEFLTYFQNEAQLEKSRLLSDRFSAERPKGSFSTLEIQRTEQGDSAMYLCASWGQLTDTQYFGPGTRLTVL.

This clone was seen just once. This CDR3 is CAWREKGRDTGELFF. The CDR3 nucleotides are TGTGCCTGGAGGGAGAAGGGCAGGGACACCGGGGAGCTGTTTTTT. The chain joins TRBV30 to TRBJ2-2; D might be TRBD1 (5 bases). Between the trimmed V and J ends, which lost 3 bases and 3 bases, there was a span of 14 bases. The CDR3 extends over 15 amino acids. Germline V lookup: CDR1 GTSNPN, CDR2 SVGIG (reference sequence).

V is TRBV30 and J is TRBJ2-2, with no clear D. Trimming pared 2 bases from V and 7 bases from J, leaving 5 bases between. This CDR3 is 11 amino acids long. Germline V gives CDR1 GTSNPN, CDR2 SVGIG (reference sequence). The CDR3 DNA sequence: TGTGCCTGGAGTTCAGGCGGGGAGCTGTTTTTT. Translating gives CAWSSGGELFF.

This chain connects TRBV5-1 to TRBJ1-3, with a possible D match to TRBD1 (6 bases). The CDR3 contains 15 residues. Germline values: CDR1 SGHRS, CDR2 YFSETQ. The V gene lost 0 bases and the J gene lost 3 bases, with 10 bases spanning the gap. CDR3 amino acids: CASSLAGHGGNTIYF. The CDR3 DNA reads as TGCGCCAGCAGCTTGGCGGGACATGGTGGAAACACCATATATTTT.

The V gene is TRBV11-2, the J gene TRBJ1-4; the match to TRBD1 covers 7 bases. With 5 bases clipped from V and 7 bases from J, the junction kept 10 bases outside the gene matches. CDR3 length: 15 residues. Germline V gives CDR1 SGHAT, CDR2 FQNNGV. The CDR3 DNA follows: TGTGCCAGCAGCCCCCGGACAGGAACGAGTGAAAAACTGTTTTTT. It yields the protein CASSPRTGTSEKLFF.

In its sample, this clone was seen once. The chain has TRBV5-6 and TRBJ2-7, with 9 bases matching TRBD2. Unmatched junction bases numbered 12, after V lost 4 bases and J lost 4 bases. CDR3 length: 16 amino acids. Germline assignment: CDR1 SGHDT and CDR2 YYEEEE. The CDR3, as DNA: TGTGCCAGCAGCCTTATTATAGGCGGGGGGGCTTACGAGCAGTACTTC. This gives the protein CASSLIIGGGAYEQYF.

This rearrangement joins TRBV4-1 to TRBJ2-7; D is uncertain. The CDR3 contains 13 residues. Trimming stripped 2 bases from V and 5 bases from J, with 10 bases between. Germline V gives CDR1 MGHRA, CDR2 YSYEKL. The CDR3 DNA reads as TGCGCCAGCAGCCAAACCATCGCTGACGAGCAGTACTTC. Amino acids: CASSQTIADEQYF.

The CDR3 region is CASSPQGGGEKLFF. CDR3 DNA: TGTGCCAGCTCGCCCCAGGGGGGAGGCGAAAAACTGTTTTTT. This chain links TRBV18 with TRBJ1-4, with 7 bases that match TRBD1. J lost 8 bases, V lost 6 bases, and 9 bases had no gene match. The CDR3 covers 14 residues. In germline, CDR1 is KGHSH, CDR2 LQKENI.

This chain links TRBV4-1 with TRBJ2-1, with 10 bases fitting TRBD1. This CDR3 region has 15 residues. The V gene's germline CDR1 is MGHRA and CDR2 YSYEKL. The V segment lost 5 bases and the J segment 3 bases; nucleotides outside the gene matches: 4. CDR3 in DNA: TGCGCCAGCAGCTACCGGGACAGGGGCTACAATGAGCAGTTCTTC. It is translated as CASSYRDRGYNEQFF.

CDR3: CASSLFSGELFF. CDR3 DNA sequence: TGTGCCAGCAGCTTATTTTCCGGGGAGCTGTTTTTT. This chain joins TRBV7-9 and TRBJ2-2; D gene ambiguous. This CDR3 contains 12 residues. Germline CDR1 and CDR2: SEHNR and FQNEAQ (reference sequence). Trimming took off 2 bases at V and 6 bases at J, with 4 bases between the two ends.

J is TRBJ2-1 and V is TRBV5-1, with D tentatively TRBD1 or TRBD2 (5 bases each). Germline CDR1 and CDR2: SGHRS and YFSETQ. The CDR3 covers 13 residues. Trimming stripped 4 bases from V and 6 bases from J, with 11 bases between. The CDR3 sequence: CASSGTSGNEQFF. Written as DNA, the CDR3 is TGCGCCAGCAGCGGGACCAGCGGCAATGAGCAGTTCTTC.

The chain couples TRBV7-6 to TRBJ2-5; a weak D match, TRBD1 (6 bases). The CDR3 runs to 14 residues. Germline V gene sequence: CDR1 SGHVS, CDR2 FNYEAQ. Trimming took off 0 bases at V and 4 bases at J, with 9 bases between the two ends. The CDR3 DNA follows: TGTGCCAGCAGCTTAGCTACAGGGCTAGAGACCCAGTACTTC. Its translation is CASSLATGLETQYF.

This chain connects TRBV4-1 to TRBJ1-2, with unresolved D. Trimming pared 2 bases from V and 7 bases from J, leaving 17 bases between. From germline, CDR1 is MGHRA and CDR2 YSYEKL. This CDR3 contains 15 residues. The CDR3: CASSQPINRKPGYTF. The CDR3 coding sequence is TGCGCCAGCAGCCAACCTATAAACCGCAAGCCTGGCTACACCTTC.

The rearrangement uses TRBV5-1 and TRBJ1-2; D gene unclear. Germline lookup yields CDR1 SGHRS and CDR2 YFSETQ. Trimming took 0 bases from V and 4 from J, leaving 10 bases between them. The CDR3 is 14 amino acids. CDR3 bases: TGCGCCAGCAGCTTGGACTCCGGTAGCTATGGCTACACCTTC. It specifies CASSLDSGSYGYTF.

The V and J genes are TRBV4-2 and TRBJ1-4, with a weak D call TRBD1 (5 bases). CDR1 and CDR2 from the germline V gene are LGHNA and YNFKEQ. The V end was cut by 0 bases, the J end by 4 bases, with 24 bases between. CDR3 length: 20 amino acids. The CDR3 DNA reads TGTGCCAGCAGCCAAGATTCCGCCGACAGCCGGACTAATATTAATGAAAAACTGTTTTTT. This translates into CASSQDSADSRTNINEKLFF.

The chain has TRBV25-1 and TRBJ1-2, with 7 bases identical to TRBD1. J gave up 0 bases and V 2 bases, and 9 bases lay outside the gene matches. The CDR3 has 17 residues. CDR1 and CDR2 from the germline V gene are MGHDK and SYGVNS. The CDR3 bases are TGTGCCAGCAGTGAAGGACAGGCTTTTCAAGCTAACTATGGCTACACCTTC. Translating it yields CASSEGQAFQANYGYTF.